These 24 T cell receptor beta chains were all obtained from the same sample, sequenced in a study of CD8 T cells in ankylosing spondylitis. The study, taken as a whole, reports: Ankylosing spondylitis blood appeared to carry a characteristic TCR beta motif of several highly homologous variants.

For these TCRs, the target antigens are not known. TCRdb ran MiXCR on the 5' RACE reads and lists one entry per CDR3 protein. The sample has 450,000 or so distinct CDR3 sequences; about 25% are singletons. Source material: blood, either unsorted or a sorted T cell fraction (not recorded which). The receptor set was obtained from a male donor with ankylosing spondylitis.

The genes are TRBV20-1 and TRBJ1-2, with 7 positions matching TRBD1. The CDR3 length is 12 residues. The germline V gene has CDR1 DFQATT and CDR2 SNEGSKA (reference sequence). V lost 7 bases and J lost 7; bases outside the gene matches: 9. CDR3 residues: CSVVRQGVGYTF. CDR3 sequence (DNA): TGCAGTGTGGTCCGACAGGGAGTTGGCTACACCTTC.

The count of this clonotype is one. V gene TRBV20-1 combines with J gene TRBJ2-7; 11 nucleotides match TRBD2. The V segment lost 3 bases and the J segment 7 bases; nucleotides outside the gene matches: 17. The CDR3 is 17 amino acids. Germline V gene lookup returns CDR1 DFQATT and CDR2 SNEGSKA (reference sequence). The CDR3 reads CSASPASGRSPTGEQYF. The DNA of the CDR3 is TGCAGTGCTAGTCCGGCTAGCGGGAGGTCCCCAACAGGGGAGCAGTACTTC.

The table lists this clonotype with a few counts. V is TRBV5-1 and J is TRBJ2-5; a possible D gene is TRBD1 (6 bases). The ends were cut back, 0 bases at V and 3 bases at J, with 12 bases in the middle. Germline CDR1 and CDR2: SGHRS and YFSETQ. This CDR3 is 15 amino acids long. In nucleotides, the CDR3 is TGCGCCAGCAGCTTGGTGGCGGCAGGGGAAGAGACCCAGTACTTC. Its translation is CASSLVAAGEETQYF.

The V and J genes are TRBV5-1 and TRBJ2-7; perhaps TRBD1 as D (5 bases). This CDR3 is built from 12 residues. V gave up 4 bases and J gave up 5 bases, with 10 bases separating them. The germline CDR1 and CDR2 sequences are SGHRS and YFSETQ. The CDR3 protein is CASSPDSNEQYF. The CDR3 bases are TGCGCCAGCAGCCCTGACAGTAACGAGCAGTACTTC.

The V call is TRBV20-1, the J call TRBJ1-4; 8 nucleotides match TRBD1. Germline V gene data show CDR1 as DFQATT and CDR2 as SNEGSKA (reference sequence). The CDR3 has 13 residues. The ends lost 6 bases at V and 5 bases at J; junction bases unmatched: 5. The CDR3, as DNA: TGCAGTGCCGCCCGGGACAGGAATGAAAAACTGTTTTTT. Translating it yields CSAARDRNEKLFF.

V gene TRBV20-1 combines with J gene TRBJ2-7, with TRBD2 matching over 9 bases. The CDR3 is made up of 14 amino acids. In germline, CDR1 is DFQATT, CDR2 SNEGSKA (reference sequence). V gave up 6 bases and J gave up 3 bases; unmatched junction bases: 9. CDR3 protein: CSAPPLAGIYEQYF. CDR3 DNA: TGCAGTGCCCCTCCCCTAGCGGGGATCTACGAGCAGTACTTC.

In its sample, this clonotype was seen a few times. The chain is built from TRBV7-2 and TRBJ1-1, with TRBD1 identical over 7 bases. This CDR3 has 15 amino acids. V dropped 2 bases and J dropped 5; count of bases not matched to a gene: 8. The germline V gene encodes CDR1 SGHTA and CDR2 FQGNSA. CDR3 DNA: TGTGCCAGCAGCTTAAACGTAGGGGGCGCGACTGAAGCTTTCTTT. Translated: CASSLNVGGATEAFF.

This clonotype has a single count. This chain links TRBV3-1 with TRBJ2-3, with D possibly TRBD1 on 5 matching bases. CDR1 is LGHDT and CDR2 is YNNKEL in the germline V gene (reference sequence). CDR3 length: 17 residues. Trimming left V 4 bases short and J 0 bases short, with 17 bases between. CDR3 amino acids: CASSPIRSGPSTDTQYF. CDR3 nucleotides: TGTGCCAGCAGCCCCATCAGGTCAGGGCCTAGCACAGATACGCAGTATTTT.

The chain employs TRBV3-1 and TRBJ2-1, with TRBD2 matching 10 bases. Germline-derived CDR1 and CDR2 are LGHDT and YNNKEL (reference sequence). The CDR3 is 19 amino acids. V lost 4 bases to trimming and J lost 2 bases; unmatched junction nucleotides: 14. CDR3 DNA: TGTGCCAGCAGCCCCCTCCTAGCGGGAGTCGTTGGGACCTACAATGAGCAGTTCTTC. Protein product: CASSPLLAGVVGTYNEQFF.

The chain links TRBV24-1 to TRBJ2-7; 9 nucleotides align to TRBD1. The CDR3 is 13 residues long. CDR1 KGHDR and CDR2 SFDVKD come from the germline V gene. Unmatched junction bases numbered 5, after V lost 8 bases and J lost 4 bases. CDR3 region: CATKTGQGYEQYF. CDR3 nucleotide sequence: TGTGCCACCAAAACGGGACAGGGTTACGAGCAGTACTTC.

This clonotype was detected a few times. This CDR3 reads CSAIAGSYNEQFF. DNA of the CDR3: TGCAGTGCTATAGCGGGATCTTACAATGAGCAGTTCTTC. V is TRBV20-1 and J is TRBJ2-1; 8 bases agree with TRBD2. The CDR3 runs 13 residues. V lost 4 bases, J lost 4 bases, and 3 bases stayed unmatched. Germline CDR1 is DFQATT and CDR2 is SNEGSKA (reference sequence).

This clonotype was detected a few times. The chain carries TRBV3-1 and TRBJ2-4, with 8 bases lining up with TRBD2. Germline CDR1 is LGHDT and CDR2 is YNNKEL (reference sequence). There are 16 residues in the CDR3. Trimming cost V 4 bases and J 4 bases; bases outside gene matches: 9. CDR3 region: CASSPFGSGTKNIQYF. Here the CDR3 DNA reads TGTGCCAGCAGCCCTTTTGGTAGCGGGACTAAAAACATTCAGTACTTC.

The table lists this clonotype with a few counts. The J gene is TRBJ2-3, the V gene TRBV5-1; 7 bases match TRBD1. This CDR3 is 15 amino acids long. Germline V CDR1 and CDR2: SGHRS, YFSETQ. The V and J ends lost 4 bases and 5 bases, in that order; junction bases with no gene match: 10. CDR3 in DNA: TGCGCCAGCAGCCAGGGACAGATAGACTTAGATACGCAGTATTTT. Amino acids: CASSQGQIDLDTQYF.

This sequence joins TRBV19 and TRBJ1-5; D ambiguous. Trimming removed 2 bases from V and 0 bases from J, with 8 bases in between. The CDR3 runs to 15 residues. Germline CDR1 reads LNHDA; CDR2 reads SQIVND (reference sequence). CDR3 region: CASSILGISNQPQHF. The CDR3 DNA sequence: TGTGCCAGTAGTATATTAGGGATTAGCAATCAGCCCCAGCATTTT. The full variable domain, its missing parts supplied by reference TRBV19 and TRBJ1-5, is DGGITQSPKYLFRKEGQNVTLSCEQNLNHDAMYWYRQDPGQGLRLIYYSQIVNDFQKGDIAEGYSVSREKKESFPLTVTSAQKNPTAFYLCASSILGISNQPQHFGDGTRLSIL.

This clonotype was seen a few times. The chain combines TRBV20-1 with TRBJ2-1; the D call may be TRBD1 or TRBD2 (6 bases each). Germline-derived CDR1 and CDR2 are DFQATT and SNEGSKA (reference sequence). This CDR3 is built from 15 residues. V was shortened by 5 bases and J by 4 bases, with 18 bases between the two germline ends. Here the CDR3 reads CSADPGAGKYNEQFF. The CDR3 DNA follows: TGCAGTGCTGACCCGGGGGCGGGCAAGTACAATGAGCAGTTCTTC.

CDR3 DNA: TGTGCCAGCAGTACTTCAGGGAACTATAATTCACCCCTCCACTTT. Translating it yields CASSTSGNYNSPLHF. The chain links TRBV2 to TRBJ1-6; D might be TRBD1 (5 bases). In germline, CDR1 is SNHLY, CDR2 FYNNEI. The CDR3 covers 15 residues. V was trimmed by 5 bases and J by 3 bases, leaving 11 bases between them.

The chain couples TRBV5-1 to TRBJ2-1; the D is unclear. The V and J ends lost 6 bases and 9 bases respectively, with 10 bases between them. Germline CDR1 SGHRS, CDR2 YFSETQ. The CDR3 is 11 residues long. CDR3 sequence: CASKGRIEQFF. The CDR3, as DNA: TGCGCCAGCAAGGGCAGGATTGAGCAGTTCTTC.

V usage is TRBV2 and J usage is TRBJ2-4, with 7 bases matching TRBD1. The CDR3 consists of 11 residues. V lost 6 bases to trimming and J lost 11 bases; unmatched junction nucleotides: 4. The germline gives CDR1 SNHLY, CDR2 FYNNEI. CDR3 sequence reads: CASRDRVVQYF. CDR3 nucleotide sequence: TGTGCCAGCAGAGACAGGGTCGTTCAGTACTTC.

This clonotype was seen more than once but under ten times. The chain is built from TRBV12-3 or TRBV12-4 and TRBJ1-2; maybe TRBD1 (5 bases). Trimming took 5 bases from V and 6 from J, leaving 16 bases between them. This CDR3 is 14 amino acids long. CDR3 loop: CASSLSSDTNGYTF. CDR3 nucleotide sequence: TGTGCCAGCAGTCTCAGTTCGGACACAAATGGCTACACCTTC.

The chain uses TRBV3-1 and TRBJ2-1; a weak D match, TRBD2 (6 bases). This CDR3 is 18 amino acids long. Germline V lookup: CDR1 LGHDT, CDR2 YNNKEL (reference sequence). The V end was cut by 4 bases, the J end by 4 bases, with 23 bases between. The CDR3 DNA reads TGTGCCAGCAGCCCTCCCCAGATCTCCGGGAGACCATACAATGAGCAGTTCTTC. Its protein is CASSPPQISGRPYNEQFF.

This clonotype appeared a few times. The chain is built from TRBV20-1 and TRBJ2-4, with D perhaps matching TRBD1 (7 bases). The V gene lost 6 bases and the J gene lost 6 bases, with 18 bases spanning the gap. Germline loops: CDR1 DFQATT, CDR2 SNEGSKA (reference sequence). The CDR3 consists of 14 residues. The chain's CDR3 is CSAISGGRRNIQYF. The CDR3 coding sequence is TGCAGTGCAATCTCAGGGGGGCGCAGAAACATTCAGTACTTC.

The chain combines TRBV5-1 with TRBJ2-5; possibly TRBD2 for D (6 bases). This CDR3 is 13 amino acids long. The germline gives CDR1 SGHRS, CDR2 YFSETQ. V was shortened by 9 bases and J by 2 bases, with 14 bases between the two germline ends. The chain's CDR3 is CATRRGSQETQYF. The CDR3 DNA reads as TGCGCCACGAGACGGGGGAGTCAAGAGACCCAGTACTTC.

This chain joins TRBV29-1 and TRBJ2-5; D gene uncertain. This CDR3 is built from 13 residues. V dropped 4 bases and J dropped 4 bases, with 13 bases sitting between them. Germline CDR1 reads SQVTM; CDR2 reads ANQGSEA. DNA of the CDR3: TGCAGCGTTGCGCGGCCAAGTGGAGAGACCCAGTACTTC. Translation gives CSVARPSGETQYF.

The chain recombines TRBV7-9 with TRBJ2-5; 10 bases align to TRBD2. The CDR3 length is 15 residues. The ends lost 6 bases at V and 5 bases at J; junction bases unmatched: 9. CDR1 is SEHNR, CDR2 FQNEAQ, per germline (reference sequence). CDR3: CASRPLLAGVETQYF. CDR3 coding DNA: TGTGCCAGCAGACCGCTGCTAGCGGGAGTGGAGACCCAGTACTTC.